Below, one T cell receptor beta chain is given with its context. The antigen is unknown. This sample was included in a study of post-analysis software for immune sequencing data. About the study: Disease courses included relapsing-remitting, secondary progressive and progressive-relapsing multiple sclerosis.

Libraries were made from TCR beta cDNA, and they carried unique molecular identifiers. T cells numbering roughly 1 to 10 million yielded 500,000 or so cDNA molecules. TCRdb analysed the PCR reads with MiXCR anew, one entry per CDR3 protein. The table lists hundreds of thousands of distinct CDR3 sequences, 55% to 70% of them singletons, with about 11% in the top ten. General study results and limits: Five TRBV segments, TRBV5-6, TRBV5-1 and TRBV20-1 among them, were found more frequent in patients than controls. Multiple sclerosis patients showed significantly lower normalized Chao1 diversity than controls did. Same-batch samples co-clustered strongly by F measure.

CDR3 length equals 15 residues. The germline V gene encodes CDR1 SGHRS and CDR2 YFSETQ. The V and J ends lost 6 bases and 2 bases respectively, with 17 bases between them. The sample was blood. V usage is TRBV5-1 and J usage is TRBJ1-2; D possibly corresponds to TRBD1 (5 bases). This sequence originates from a girl aged 2-10 years with multiple sclerosis. CDR3: CASNPHMGENYGYTF. The CDR3 DNA reads as TGCGCCAGCAACCCTCATATGGGGGAGAACTATGGCTACACCTTC.